This T cell receptor (beta chain) appears in the sequencing data of a study of shared clonotypes between healthy human individuals. V dropped 4 bases and J dropped 1 base, with 7 bases sitting between them. CDR1 and CDR2 (germline): SGHVS, FNYEAQ. This CDR3 has 14 residues. Measured with immunoSEQ multiplex PCR; TCRdb has only the in-frame clones, and not every one. Of about 1 million clones detected, roughly 75% appear once; the ten largest clones hold over 1.3%. This TCR was sampled from a man between 18 and 29 years old in good health. This sequence joins TRBV7-6 and TRBJ2-2; weak D call: TRBD2 (6 bases). The material sequenced was memory CD4+ T cells sorted from blood. The subset here: CD45RA-negative fraction. The CDR3 loop reads CASSWDLNTGELFF. In DNA, the CDR3 is TGTGCCAGCAGCTGGGACTTGAACACCGGGGAGCTGTTTTTT. The variable domain in full, with the rest retrieved from reference TRBV7-6 and TRBJ2-2, is GAGVSQSPRYKVTKRGQDVALRCDPISGHVSLYWYRQALGQGPEFLTYFNYEAQQDKSGLPNDRFSAERPEGSISTLTIQRTEQRDSAMYRCASSWDLNTGELFFGEGSRLTVL.